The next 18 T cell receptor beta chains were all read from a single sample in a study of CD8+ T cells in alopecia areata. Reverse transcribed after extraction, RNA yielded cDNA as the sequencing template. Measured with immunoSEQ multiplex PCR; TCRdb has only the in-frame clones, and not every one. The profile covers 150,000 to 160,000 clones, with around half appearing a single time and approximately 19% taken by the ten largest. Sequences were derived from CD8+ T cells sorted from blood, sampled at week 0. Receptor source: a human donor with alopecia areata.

CDR3 coding DNA: TGTGCCAGCAAGGATCCTAGCGGGGGGGCAGGCACAGATACGCAGTATTTT. This codes for CASKDPSGGAGTDTQYF. The rearrangement links TRBV2 to TRBJ2-3, with 12 bases that match TRBD2. CDR3 size: 17 residues. Trimming cost V 7 bases and J 1 base; bases outside gene matches: 9. Germline V lookup: CDR1 SNHLY, CDR2 FYNNEI.

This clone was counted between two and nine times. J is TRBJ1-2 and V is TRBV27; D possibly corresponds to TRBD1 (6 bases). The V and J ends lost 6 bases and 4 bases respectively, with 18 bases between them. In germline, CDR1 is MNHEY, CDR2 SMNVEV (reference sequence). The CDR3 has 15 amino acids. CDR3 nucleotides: TGTGCCAGCAGCCCTGAGGGGGAAGGGACCTATGGCTACACCTTC. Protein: CASSPEGEGTYGYTF.

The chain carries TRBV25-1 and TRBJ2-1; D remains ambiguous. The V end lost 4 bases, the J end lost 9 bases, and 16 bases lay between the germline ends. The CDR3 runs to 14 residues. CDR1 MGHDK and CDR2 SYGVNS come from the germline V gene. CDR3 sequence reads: CASSGLGRAGEQFF. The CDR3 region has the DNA TGTGCCAGCAGTGGGCTAGGCCGCGCCGGTGAGCAGTTCTTC.

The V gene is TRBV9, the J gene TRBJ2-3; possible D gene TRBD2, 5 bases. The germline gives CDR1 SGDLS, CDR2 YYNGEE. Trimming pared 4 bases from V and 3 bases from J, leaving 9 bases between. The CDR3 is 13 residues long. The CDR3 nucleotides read TGTGCCAGCAGCCTAGGGAGAACAGATACGCAGTATTTT. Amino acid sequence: CASSLGRTDTQYF.

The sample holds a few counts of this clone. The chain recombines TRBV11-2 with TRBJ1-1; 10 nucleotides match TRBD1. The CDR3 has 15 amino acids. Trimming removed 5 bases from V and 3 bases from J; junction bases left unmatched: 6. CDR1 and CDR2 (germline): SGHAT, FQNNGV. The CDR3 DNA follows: TGTGCCAGCAGCCCCGGGACAGGGGCCGACACTGAAGCTTTCTTT. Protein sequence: CASSPGTGADTEAFF.

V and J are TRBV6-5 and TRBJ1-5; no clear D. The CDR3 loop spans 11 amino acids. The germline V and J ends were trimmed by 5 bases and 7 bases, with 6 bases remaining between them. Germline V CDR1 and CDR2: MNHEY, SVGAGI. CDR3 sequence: CASSGTQPQHF. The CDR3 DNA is TGTGCCAGCAGTGGTACGCAGCCCCAGCATTTT.

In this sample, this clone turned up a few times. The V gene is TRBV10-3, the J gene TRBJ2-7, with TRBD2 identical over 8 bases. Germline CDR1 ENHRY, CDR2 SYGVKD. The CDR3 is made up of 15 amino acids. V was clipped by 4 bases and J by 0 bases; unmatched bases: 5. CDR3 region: CAISGLAGGSYEQYF. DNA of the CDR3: TGTGCCATCAGTGGGCTAGCGGGCGGCTCCTACGAGCAGTACTTC.

The CDR3: CAYQGNTEAFF. In DNA form, the CDR3 reads TGTGCCTACCAGGGAAACACTGAAGCTTTCTTT. The chain uses TRBV30 and TRBJ1-1, with D perhaps TRBD1 (5 bases). CDR3 length: 11 residues. The germline V gene has CDR1 GTSNPN and CDR2 SVGIG (reference sequence). V was trimmed by 7 bases and J by 2 bases, leaving 8 bases between them.

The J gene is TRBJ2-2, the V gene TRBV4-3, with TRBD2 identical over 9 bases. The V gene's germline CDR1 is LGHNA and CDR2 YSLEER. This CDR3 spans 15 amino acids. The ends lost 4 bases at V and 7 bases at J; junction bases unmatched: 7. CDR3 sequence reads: CASSLNSGGSGELFF. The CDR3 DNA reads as TGCGCCAGCAGCCTAAATAGCGGGGGTAGCGGGGAGCTGTTTTTT.

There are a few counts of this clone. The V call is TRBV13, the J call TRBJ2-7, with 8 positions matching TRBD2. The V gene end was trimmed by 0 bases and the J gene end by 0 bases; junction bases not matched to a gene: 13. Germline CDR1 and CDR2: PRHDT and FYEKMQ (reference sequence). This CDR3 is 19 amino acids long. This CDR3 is CASSLGLPGGAGISYEQYF. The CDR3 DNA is TGTGCCAGCAGCTTAGGCCTTCCCGGGGGGGCCGGTATCTCCTACGAGCAGTACTTC.

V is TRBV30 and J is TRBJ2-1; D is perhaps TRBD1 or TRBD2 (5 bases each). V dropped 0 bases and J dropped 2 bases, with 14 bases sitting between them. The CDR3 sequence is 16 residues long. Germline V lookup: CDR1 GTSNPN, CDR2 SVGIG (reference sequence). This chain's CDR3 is CAWSVQTGRTYNEQFF. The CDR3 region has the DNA TGTGCCTGGAGTGTACAAACGGGGCGGACCTACAATGAGCAGTTCTTC.

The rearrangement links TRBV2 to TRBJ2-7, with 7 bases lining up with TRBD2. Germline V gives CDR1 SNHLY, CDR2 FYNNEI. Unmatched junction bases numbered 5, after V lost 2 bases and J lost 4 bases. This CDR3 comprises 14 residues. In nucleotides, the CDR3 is TGTGCCAGCAGTGAATCCGGGGGGTCATACGAGCAGTACTTC. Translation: CASSESGGSYEQYF.

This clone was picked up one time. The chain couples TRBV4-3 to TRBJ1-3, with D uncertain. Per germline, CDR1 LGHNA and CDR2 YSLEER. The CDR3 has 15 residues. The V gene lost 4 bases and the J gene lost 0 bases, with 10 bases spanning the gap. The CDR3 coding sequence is TGCGCCAGCAGCCCCCAACGGGCCTCTGGAAACACCATATATTTT. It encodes CASSPQRASGNTIYF.

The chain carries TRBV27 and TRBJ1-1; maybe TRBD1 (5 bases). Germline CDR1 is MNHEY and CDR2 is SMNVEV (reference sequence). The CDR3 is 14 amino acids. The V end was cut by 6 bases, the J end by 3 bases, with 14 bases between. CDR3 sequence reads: CASRPGTQYTEAFF. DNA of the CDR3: TGTGCCAGCAGGCCCGGGACCCAATACACTGAAGCTTTCTTT.

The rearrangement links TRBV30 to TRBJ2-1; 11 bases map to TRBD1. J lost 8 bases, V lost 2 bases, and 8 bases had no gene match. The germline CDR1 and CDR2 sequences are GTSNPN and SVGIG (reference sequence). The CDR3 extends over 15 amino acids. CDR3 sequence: CAWSPGTGGMDEQFF. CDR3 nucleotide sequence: TGTGCCTGGAGTCCCGGGACAGGGGGGATGGATGAGCAGTTCTTC.

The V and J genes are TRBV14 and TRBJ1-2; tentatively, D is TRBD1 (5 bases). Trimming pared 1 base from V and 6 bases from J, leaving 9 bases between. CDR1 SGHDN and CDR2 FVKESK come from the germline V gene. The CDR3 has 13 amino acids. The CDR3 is CASSQAGEDGYTF. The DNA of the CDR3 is TGTGCCAGCAGCCAAGCGGGGGAGGATGGCTACACCTTC.

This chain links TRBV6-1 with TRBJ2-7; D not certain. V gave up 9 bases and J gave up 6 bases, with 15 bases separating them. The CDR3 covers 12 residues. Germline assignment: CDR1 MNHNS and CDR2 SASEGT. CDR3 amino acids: CASGLTPSEQYF. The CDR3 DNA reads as TGTGCCAGTGGTCTGACCCCGAGCGAGCAGTACTTC.

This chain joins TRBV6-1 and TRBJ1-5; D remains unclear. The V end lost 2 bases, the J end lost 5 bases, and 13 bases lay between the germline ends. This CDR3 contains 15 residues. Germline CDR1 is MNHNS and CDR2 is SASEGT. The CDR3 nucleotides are TGTGCCAGCAGTGAATGGCCAAGGGCGGATCAGCCCCAGCATTTT. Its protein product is CASSEWPRADQPQHF.